Shown below are 21 T cell receptor beta chains from a single sample sequenced in a study of control samples from healthy donors and cancer patients. The table came from immunoSEQ multiplex PCR; TCRdb's copy has only in-frame clones and leaves some out. There are about 41,000 clones in the sample; around 94% occur only once, and approximately 24% lies in the top ten. The sequenced sample consisted of blood. The origin of the receptors is a man aged 55 to 69 in good health.

V gene TRBV7-9 combines with J gene TRBJ2-3; no clear D gene. Per the germline V gene, CDR1 is SEHNR and CDR2 is FQNEAQ (reference sequence). There are 13 residues in the CDR3. Trimming removed 2 bases at V and 6 bases at J, with 9 bases between. CDR3 bases: TGTGCCAGCAGCTTACTAGTTGGGGATACGCAGTATTTT. It translates to CASSLLVGDTQYF.

The V gene is TRBV19, the J gene TRBJ1-1; perhaps TRBD1 as D (5 bases). Per the germline V gene, CDR1 is LNHDA and CDR2 is SQIVND (reference sequence). This CDR3 is built from 15 residues. V was shortened by 7 bases and J by 2 bases, with 17 bases between the two germline ends. This CDR3 is CASNPGGGANTEAFF. CDR3 coding DNA: TGTGCCAGTAACCCGGGAGGAGGGGCCAACACTGAAGCTTTCTTT.

This clone has a single count. One end of the junction does not line up with germline, which may come from a read error. The V gene is TRBV10-2, the J gene TRBJ2-4, with 7 bases lining up with TRBD2. Per germline, CDR1 WSHSY and CDR2 SAAADI. The CDR3 loop spans 12 amino acids. CDR3 sequence reads: CASSDYRRDYWF. In DNA, the CDR3 is TGCGCCAGCAGTGATTACCGCCGGGACTATTGGTTC.

The chain combines TRBV9 with TRBJ1-5, with TRBD1 matching over 7 bases. J lost 1 base, V lost 3 bases, and 4 bases had no gene match. The CDR3 is 15 amino acids. Germline CDR1 SGDLS, CDR2 YYNGEE. CDR3 bases: TGTGCCAGCAGCGCAGGGGGTTGGAGCAATCAGCCCCAGCATTTT. Translation gives CASSAGGWSNQPQHF.

The rearrangement joins TRBV3-1 (or the pseudogene TRBV3-2) to TRBJ1-5; tentatively, D is TRBD1 (6 bases). The germline V and J ends were trimmed by 4 bases and 5 bases, with 15 bases remaining between them. Germline loops: CDR1 LGHDT, CDR2 YNNKEL (reference sequence). This CDR3 spans 15 amino acids. CDR3 coding DNA: TGTGCCAGCAGCCCGAGACCCGGGGGGCATCAGCCCCAGCATTTT. As protein: CASSPRPGGHQPQHF.

This rearrangement joins TRBV11-3 to TRBJ2-7; 9 bases match TRBD2. The V gene end was trimmed by 5 bases and the J gene end by 7 bases; junction bases not matched to a gene: 9. CDR3 size: 14 residues. Germline V gene sequence: CDR1 SGHNT, CDR2 YENEEA. The CDR3 loop is CASSPSSGSREQYF. The CDR3 region has the DNA TGTGCCAGCAGCCCCAGTAGCGGGAGTAGAGAGCAGTACTTC.

A single count supports this clone. This sequence joins TRBV3-1 (or the pseudogene TRBV3-2) and TRBJ2-7; TRBD2 aligns across 10 bases. Losses at the gene ends were 5 bases for V and 6 bases for J; bases not matched to a gene: 4. CDR1 LGHDT and CDR2 YNNKEL come from the germline V gene (reference sequence). This CDR3 is built from 13 residues. The CDR3 is CASSNLAGAEQYF. Here the CDR3 DNA reads TGTGCCAGCAGCAATCTAGCGGGAGCCGAGCAGTACTTC.

The chain joins TRBV7-6 to TRBJ2-2, with 10 bases identical to TRBD1. Germline lookup yields CDR1 SGHVS and CDR2 FNYEAQ. This CDR3 has 16 residues. The trim removed 4 bases at V and 5 bases at J, leaving 7 bases unmatched. The CDR3 sequence: CASSSPGQGRTGELFF. CDR3 in DNA: TGTGCCAGCAGCTCTCCGGGACAGGGGCGGACCGGGGAGCTGTTTTTT.

This clone was counted a single time. The chain employs TRBV12-5 and TRBJ2-1; 7 bases agree with TRBD2. Trimming took 1 base from V and 0 from J; bases not matched to a gene: 3. Per germline, CDR1 LGHNT and CDR2 FRNRAP. The CDR3 is 16 amino acids. CDR3 in amino acids: CASGLAAGVSYNEQFF. The CDR3 nucleotides read TGTGCTAGTGGTTTGGCGGCGGGAGTCTCCTACAATGAGCAGTTCTTC.

V gene TRBV27 combines with J gene TRBJ1-4, with 7 nucleotides matching TRBD1. This CDR3 is 16 amino acids long. Germline values: CDR1 MNHEY, CDR2 SMNVEV (reference sequence). The V segment lost 2 bases and the J segment 11 bases; nucleotides outside the gene matches: 14. The CDR3 DNA sequence: TGTGCCAGCAGTTTAAGGGCTACAGGGGCGATTGGGAAACTGTTTTTT. Amino acids: CASSLRATGAIGKLFF.

The chain has TRBV7-9 and TRBJ1-6, with D perhaps matching TRBD1 (6 bases). This CDR3 has 16 amino acids. Deletions cut 5 bases from V and 1 base from J, with 12 bases between. Germline V lookup: CDR1 SEHNR, CDR2 FQNEAQ (reference sequence). In DNA form, the CDR3 reads TGTGCCAGCAGCGCTCAAGGGGGGTCCTATAATTCACCCCTCCACTTT. This encodes CASSAQGGSYNSPLHF. Based on the CDR3 plus reference TRBV7-9 and TRBJ1-6, the full variable domain is DTGVSQNPRHKITKRGQNVTFRCDPISEHNRLYWYRQTLGQGPEFLTYFQNEAQLEKSRLLSDRFSAERPKGSFSTLEIQRTEQGDSAMYLCASSAQGGSYNSPLHFGNGTRLTVT.

This chain uses TRBV27 with TRBJ1-2; D possibly corresponds to TRBD1 (5 bases). V was clipped by 6 bases and J by 2 bases, with 10 bases between them. The length of the CDR3 is 13 residues. Germline lookup yields CDR1 MNHEY and CDR2 SMNVEV (reference sequence). The CDR3 sequence: CASSETENYGYTF. CDR3 coding DNA: TGTGCCAGCAGCGAGACAGAGAACTATGGCTACACCTTC.

This chain connects TRBV30 to TRBJ2-7, with a possible D match to TRBD2 (6 bases). The CDR3 covers 12 residues. The V gene lost 4 bases and the J gene lost 2 bases, with 9 bases spanning the gap. From germline, CDR1 is GTSNPN and CDR2 SVGIG (reference sequence). CDR3 bases: TGTGCCTGGACTAGCGAAGCCTACGAGCAGTACTTC. The encoded protein is CAWTSEAYEQYF.

V gene TRBV25-1 combines with J gene TRBJ1-1; no reliable D call. CDR1 is MGHDK and CDR2 is SYGVNS in the germline V gene. Trimming took 8 bases from V and 7 from J, leaving 11 bases between them. The CDR3 length is 11 residues. The CDR3 nucleotides are TGTGCCAGCGCGGAGTCGGTTGAAGCTTTCTTT. Encoded protein: CASAESVEAFF.

The chain joins TRBV11-3 to TRBJ2-7, with a possible D match to TRBD1 (8 bases). There are 15 residues in the CDR3. Trimming left V 4 bases short and J 4 bases short, with 17 bases between. Germline assignment: CDR1 SGHNT and CDR2 YENEEA. CDR3 nucleotide sequence: TGTGCCAGCAGCTCGGACAGGGAGGGTAGGTACGAGCAGTACTTC. It encodes CASSSDREGRYEQYF.

The gene calls are TRBV28 and TRBJ1-5, with no clear D. With 4 bases removed from V and 10 bases from J, the gap between germline ends came to 11 bases. Germline V CDR1 and CDR2: MDHEN, SYDVKM. The CDR3 loop spans 12 amino acids. CDR3 DNA: TGTGCCAGCAGTTCCCCAGGTCTTCCCCAGCATTTT. This gives the protein CASSSPGLPQHF.

The chain is built from TRBV14 and TRBJ2-1; D ambiguous. This CDR3 is 13 amino acids long. Germline loops: CDR1 SGHDN, CDR2 FVKESK. Trimming cost V 5 bases and J 5 bases, with 10 bases left between them. The CDR3 loop is CASSLDPHNEQFF. In DNA form, the CDR3 reads TGTGCCAGCAGCTTAGATCCACACAATGAGCAGTTCTTC.

This rearrangement joins TRBV11-3 to TRBJ2-1; D not certain. The CDR3 sequence is 15 residues long. V was pared by 7 bases and J by 0 bases, with 13 bases between. The V gene's germline CDR1 is SGHNT and CDR2 YENEEA. CDR3 DNA sequence: TGTGCCAGCAACCATTTTTCCAACTCCTACAATGAGCAGTTCTTC. Residues: CASNHFSNSYNEQFF.

This clone was seen just once. The J gene is TRBJ2-1, the V gene TRBV27; D uncertain. Trimming left V 4 bases short and J 8 bases short, with 18 bases between. The CDR3 totals 15 residues. CDR1 is MNHEY and CDR2 is SMNVEV in the germline V gene (reference sequence). The CDR3 nucleotides are TGTGCCAGCAGTTCCCCTTCAGGAGTTCGGGATGAGCAGTTCTTC. This sequence encodes CASSSPSGVRDEQFF.

The chain links TRBV28 to TRBJ1-2, with a possible D match to TRBD1 (5 bases). V dropped 8 bases and J dropped 1 base, with 14 bases sitting between them. There are 14 residues in the CDR3. Germline lookup yields CDR1 MDHEN and CDR2 SYDVKM. Written as DNA, the CDR3 is TGTGCCAGCTATGGGCCGGGGCATAACTATGGCTACACCTTC. Its translation is CASYGPGHNYGYTF.

The chain carries TRBV6-5 and TRBJ2-1; 7 bases are shared with TRBD1. The germline V gene encodes CDR1 MNHEY and CDR2 SVGAGI. The length of the CDR3 is 15 residues. J was trimmed by 4 bases and V by 4 bases; bases with no gene match: 7. The CDR3 protein is CASSSRDRKYNEQFF. The CDR3 DNA reads TGTGCCAGCAGTTCACGGGACAGAAAATACAATGAGCAGTTCTTC.